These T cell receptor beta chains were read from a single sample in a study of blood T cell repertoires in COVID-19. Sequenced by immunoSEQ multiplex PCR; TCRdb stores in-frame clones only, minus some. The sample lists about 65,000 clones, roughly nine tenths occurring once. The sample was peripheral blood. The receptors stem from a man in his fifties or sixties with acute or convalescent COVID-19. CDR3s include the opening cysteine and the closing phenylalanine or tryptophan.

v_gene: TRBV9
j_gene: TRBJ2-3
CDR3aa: CASSVVAGSDTQYF

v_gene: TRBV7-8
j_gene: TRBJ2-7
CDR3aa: CASSFEGDIYEQYF

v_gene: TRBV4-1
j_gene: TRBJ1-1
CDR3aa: CASSQGGAEAFF

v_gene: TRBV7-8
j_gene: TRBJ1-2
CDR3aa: CASSLAGAQAGYTF

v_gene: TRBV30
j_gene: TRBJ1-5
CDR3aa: CAWSRDTMNQPQHF

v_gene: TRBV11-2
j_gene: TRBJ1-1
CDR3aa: CASRGQGEAFF

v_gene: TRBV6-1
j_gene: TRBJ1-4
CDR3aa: CASSESNRLNEKLFF

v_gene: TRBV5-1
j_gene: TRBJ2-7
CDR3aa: CASSLSGGSHEQYF

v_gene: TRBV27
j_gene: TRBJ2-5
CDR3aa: CASSPDRVGGTQYF

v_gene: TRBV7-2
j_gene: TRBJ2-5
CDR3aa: CASSATSGGAPGETQYF

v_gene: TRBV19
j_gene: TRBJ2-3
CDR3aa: CASSLSGNKADTQYF

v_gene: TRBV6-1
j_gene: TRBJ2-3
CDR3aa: CASSEAGGRADTQYF

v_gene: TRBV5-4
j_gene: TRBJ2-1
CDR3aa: CASSLRGYNEQFF

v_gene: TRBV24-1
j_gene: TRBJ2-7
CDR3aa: CATSDFGTGGFYEQYF

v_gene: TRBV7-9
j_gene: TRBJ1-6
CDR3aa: CASSLGLGASPLHF

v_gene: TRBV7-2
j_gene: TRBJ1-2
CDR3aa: CASSLDPVHYGYTF

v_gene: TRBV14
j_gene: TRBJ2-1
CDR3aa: CASSQALAGGRTRSYNEQFF

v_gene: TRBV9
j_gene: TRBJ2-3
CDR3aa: CASSERGQGSTDTQYF

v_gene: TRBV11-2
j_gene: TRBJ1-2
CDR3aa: CASSSPGGYYGYTF

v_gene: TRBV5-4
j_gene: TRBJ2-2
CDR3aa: CASSLAPSSGGGRELFF

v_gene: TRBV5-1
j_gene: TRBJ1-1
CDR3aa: CASSLDLGSITVREGEAFF

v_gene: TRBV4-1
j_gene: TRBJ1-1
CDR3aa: CASSQVSTGAHEAFF

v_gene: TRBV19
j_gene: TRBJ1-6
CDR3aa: CASSPGSGGGSPLHF

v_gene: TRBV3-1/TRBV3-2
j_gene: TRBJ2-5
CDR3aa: CASSPSGTGGHETQYF

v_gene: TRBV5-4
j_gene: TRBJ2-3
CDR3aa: CASSSPLAGGLFTDTQYF

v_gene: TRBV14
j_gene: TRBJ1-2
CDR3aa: CASSQDWGLNGYTF

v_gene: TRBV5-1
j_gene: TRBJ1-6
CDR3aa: CASSLLQGGSPLHF

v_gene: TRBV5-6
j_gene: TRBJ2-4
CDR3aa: CASSLSQKNIQYF

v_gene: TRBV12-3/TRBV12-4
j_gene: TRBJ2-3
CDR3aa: CASSFAGDTQYF

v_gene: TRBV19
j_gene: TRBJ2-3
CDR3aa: CASSVSPSTDTQYF

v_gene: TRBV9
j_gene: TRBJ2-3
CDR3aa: CASSPTGGPPDTQYF

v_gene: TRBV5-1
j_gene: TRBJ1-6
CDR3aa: CASSSEGNSYNSPLHF

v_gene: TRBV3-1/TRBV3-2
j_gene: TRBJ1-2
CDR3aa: CASSPDGANYGYTF

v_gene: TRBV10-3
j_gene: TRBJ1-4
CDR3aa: CAISDGTVNEKLFF

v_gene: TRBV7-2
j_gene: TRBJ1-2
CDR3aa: CASSLVGVSGYTF

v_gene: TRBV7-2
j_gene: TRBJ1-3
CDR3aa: CASSLGGNGNTIYF

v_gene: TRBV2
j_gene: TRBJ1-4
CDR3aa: CASRATGGTNEKLFF

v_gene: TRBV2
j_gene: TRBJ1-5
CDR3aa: CASTMGQGSNQPQHF

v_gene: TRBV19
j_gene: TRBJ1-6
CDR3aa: CASSINTNYNSPLHF

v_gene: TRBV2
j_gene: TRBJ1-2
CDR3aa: CASSLKQGLGNGYTF

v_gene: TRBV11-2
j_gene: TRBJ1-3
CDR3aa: CASSLVGSPRPLSGNTIYF

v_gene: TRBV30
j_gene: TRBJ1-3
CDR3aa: CAWSADAGGNTIYF

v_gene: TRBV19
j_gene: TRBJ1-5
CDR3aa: CASSYTTGIGNQPQHF

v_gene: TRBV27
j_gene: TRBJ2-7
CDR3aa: CASSYRPLDRFESYEQYF

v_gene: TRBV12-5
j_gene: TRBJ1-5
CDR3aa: CASGLPIGVQHF

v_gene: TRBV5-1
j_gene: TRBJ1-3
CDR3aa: CASSLTGALSSGNTIYF

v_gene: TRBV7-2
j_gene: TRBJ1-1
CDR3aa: CASSLVQGIGEAFF

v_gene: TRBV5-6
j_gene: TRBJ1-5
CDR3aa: CASSRRGQGSQPQHF

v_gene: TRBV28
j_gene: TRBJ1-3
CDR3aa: CASSLDRELTGNTIYF

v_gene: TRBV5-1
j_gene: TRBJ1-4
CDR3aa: CASSFYGGGSNEKLFF

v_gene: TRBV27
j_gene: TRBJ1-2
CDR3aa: CASKTNQGNYGYTF

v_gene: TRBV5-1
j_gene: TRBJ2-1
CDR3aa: CASSSADLGSYNEQFF

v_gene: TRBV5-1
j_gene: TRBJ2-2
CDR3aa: CASRLTTGLTGELFF

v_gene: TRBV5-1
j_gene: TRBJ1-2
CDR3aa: CASRPGTPKGGGYTF

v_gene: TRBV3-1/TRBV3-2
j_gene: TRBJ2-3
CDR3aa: CASSQDRFAGSTDTQYF

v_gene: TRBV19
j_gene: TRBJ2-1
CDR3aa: CASSLGLAGAHNEQFF

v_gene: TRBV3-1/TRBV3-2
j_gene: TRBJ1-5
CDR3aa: CASSRDRGMSPQHF

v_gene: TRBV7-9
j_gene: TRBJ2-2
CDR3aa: CASNSRTGELFF